These 25 T cell receptor beta chains came from one sample sequenced in a study of T cells expressing NK-cell markers. TCRdb re-called the 5' RACE reads and shows each CDR3 protein once, DNA omitted. The sample spans some 390,000 distinct CDR3 sequences; the ten largest clones claim 9.5% to 12%. The sequenced sample was blood T cells: a sorted CD56 or NKG2C T cell subset, CD4+ or CD8+ T cells, or bulk PBMC T cells (not recorded which). These receptors were taken from a woman aged 45-60 years in good health.

The chain uses TRBV28 and TRBJ1-5; no DNA is available, so the TRBD1 call from TCRdb remains unchecked. CDR3 size: 13 residues. Germline V gene data show CDR1 as MDHEN and CDR2 as SYDVKM. The CDR3 loop is CASQTGRNQPQHF.

The genes are TRBV14 and TRBJ1-3; with no DNA, the TCRdb D assignment of TRBD1 cannot be verified. Germline CDR1 reads SGHDN; CDR2 reads FVKESK. CDR3 length: 16 residues. This CDR3 reads CASSRQGTWGGNTIYF.

The CDR3 sequence is CASSPIAGGETQYF. The chain couples TRBV7-7 to TRBJ2-5; TCRdb's D call of TRBD2 is untestable without DNA. Per germline, CDR1 SSHAT and CDR2 FNYEAQ (reference sequence). This CDR3 spans 14 amino acids.

V gene TRBV9 combines with J gene TRBJ2-1; TCRdb gives TRBD2 as the D gene, but with no DNA this cannot be confirmed. Germline lookup yields CDR1 SGDLS and CDR2 YYNGEE. The CDR3 consists of 16 residues. This CDR3 reads CASSLGTLGGYNEQFF. The variable domain in full, completed from reference TRBV9 and TRBJ2-1, reads DSGVTQTPKHLITATGQRVTLRCSPRSGDLSVYWYQQSLDQGLQFLIQYYNGEERAKGNILERFSAQQFPDLHSELNLSSLELGDSALYFCASSLGTLGGYNEQFFGPGTRLTVL.

The chain carries TRBV7-8 and TRBJ2-5; TCRdb outputs TRBD1, but without DNA this stays unchecked. The CDR3 extends over 14 amino acids. Germline V gives CDR1 SGHVS, CDR2 FQNEAQ. CDR3 in amino acids: CASSLQGSLETQYF.

CDR3 sequence: CASSWDSASGNTIYF. The chain uses TRBV5-1 and TRBJ1-3. Germline V gene lookup returns CDR1 SGHRS and CDR2 YFSETQ. The length of the CDR3 is 15 residues. Supplemented by reference TRBV5-1 and TRBJ1-3, the full variable domain reads KAGVTQTPRYLIKTRGQQVTLSCSPISGHRSVSWYQQTPGQGLQFLFEYFSETQRNKGNFPGRFSGRQFSNSRSEMNVSTLELGDSALYLCASSWDSASGNTIYFGEGSWLTVV.

This chain links TRBV4-1 with TRBJ1-3. Germline CDR1 MGHRA, CDR2 YSYEKL. The length of the CDR3 is 16 residues. This chain's CDR3 is CASSQRTFSSGNTIYF.

V and J are TRBV5-1 and TRBJ2-5; TCRdb names TRBD2, which stays unverified in the absence of DNA. The V gene's germline CDR1 is SGHRS and CDR2 YFSETQ. CDR3 length: 18 amino acids. The CDR3 loop reads CASSLGLLAGDRQETQYF.

This chain links TRBV7-8 with TRBJ1-1. Germline-derived CDR1 and CDR2 are SGHVS and FQNEAQ. The CDR3 is made up of 14 amino acids. CDR3: CASSATQMNTEAFF. Looking up the rest from reference TRBV7-8 and TRBJ1-1 gives the full variable domain: GAGVSQSPRYKVAKRGQDVALRCDPISGHVSLFWYQQALGQGPEFLTYFQNEAQLDKSGLPSDRFFAERPEGSVSTLKIQRTQQEDSAVYLCASSATQMNTEAFFGQGTRLTVV.

The gene calls are TRBV20-1 and TRBJ2-3; TCRdb lists TRBD2, though no DNA is available to test this call. The CDR3 consists of 14 residues. Germline CDR1 DFQATT, CDR2 SNEGSKA (reference sequence). The CDR3 is CSAPLAGVSGTQYF.

The chain links TRBV11-2 to TRBJ2-3; TCRdb returns TRBD2, unconfirmable since there is no DNA. Germline CDR1 reads SGHAT; CDR2 reads FQNNGV. The CDR3 is 15 amino acids. CDR3 sequence reads: CASSLDRTKTYTQYF.

The genes are TRBV5-1 and TRBJ1-2; the D gene TCRdb calls, TRBD1, cannot be checked with no DNA. Per the germline V gene, CDR1 is SGHRS and CDR2 is YFSETQ. The CDR3 has 13 residues. The CDR3 spells CASRGRQIYGYTF.

The chain couples TRBV24-1 to TRBJ2-7; as DNA is missing, the TRBD1 call by TCRdb cannot be tested. The CDR3 extends over 15 amino acids. CDR1 and CDR2 from the germline V gene are KGHDR and SFDVKD. CDR3 region: CATSDRRTHPYEQYF.

The V gene is TRBV11-2, the J gene TRBJ2-7; TCRdb's D call, TRBD1, is unchecked because there is no DNA. CDR3 length: 15 amino acids. Germline CDR1 reads SGHAT; CDR2 reads FQNNGV. This CDR3 is CASSLDAGVKSEQYF.

The chain is built from TRBV12-3 or TRBV12-4 and TRBJ1-3. The CDR3 contains 15 residues. This CDR3 is CASTQERVSGNTIYF.

The chain couples TRBV28 to TRBJ2-1; as DNA is missing, the TRBD1 call by TCRdb cannot be tested. The CDR3 runs 15 residues. In germline, CDR1 is MDHEN, CDR2 SYDVKM. The CDR3 reads CASTPGTFPRNEQFF.

The chain joins TRBV5-5 to TRBJ1-5; TCRdb's D call of TRBD1 is untestable without DNA. Germline V gives CDR1 SGHKS, CDR2 YYEKEE (reference sequence). The length of the CDR3 is 13 residues. The CDR3 spells CASSPGNWQPQHF.

The chain combines TRBV29-1 with TRBJ2-7; lacking DNA, the TRBD1 call made by TCRdb goes unchecked. The CDR3 covers 15 residues. Germline V gene lookup returns CDR1 SQVTM and CDR2 ANQGSEA. The CDR3 sequence is CSAGIPLGSSYEQYF.

The rearrangement uses TRBV6-4 and TRBJ1-2. CDR3 length: 13 amino acids. CDR1 and CDR2 from the germline V gene are MRHNA and SNTAGT. CDR3 loop: CASSDSGSYGYTF.

The chain joins TRBV12-3 or TRBV12-4 to TRBJ1-6. CDR3 length: 15 amino acids. The CDR3 reads CASSPRGSDNSPLHF.

The gene calls are TRBV5-1 and TRBJ1-3; the D gene TCRdb calls, TRBD1, cannot be checked with no DNA. CDR1 SGHRS and CDR2 YFSETQ come from the germline V gene. The CDR3 runs to 17 residues. The CDR3 sequence: CASSLVPTGGAGNTIYF.

The J gene is TRBJ2-5, the V gene TRBV24-1; TCRdb proposes TRBD1, but this gene call is untestable without DNA. The CDR3 totals 13 residues. CDR1 KGHDR and CDR2 SFDVKD come from the germline V gene. CDR3: CATSDPGVRAQYF.

V is TRBV4-1 and J is TRBJ2-7. Germline CDR1 is MGHRA and CDR2 is YSYEKL. This CDR3 contains 14 residues. The CDR3 spells CASSQLDDLYEQYF.

V gene TRBV11-1 combines with J gene TRBJ2-1; the D gene TCRdb calls, TRBD2, cannot be checked with no DNA. The germline CDR1 and CDR2 sequences are SGHAT and FQDESV (reference sequence). CDR3 length equals 17 residues. The CDR3 spells CASSPGLAGGLDNEQFF.

The V gene is TRBV12-3 or TRBV12-4, the J gene TRBJ1-1. CDR3 size: 12 residues. CDR3 region: CASSGGETGAFF.